A selection of T cell receptor beta chains follows, all from one sample in a study of blood T cells in healthy people across ages. In TCRdb, the 5' RACE reads were re-called with MiXCR into one record per CDR3 protein. Among 1.4 million to 1.5 million distinct CDR3 sequences listed, 35% to 45% were seen once. Input material: blood. These receptors were obtained from a young woman in good health. CDR3s include the opening cysteine and the closing phenylalanine or tryptophan. Fields, in order: V gene, CDR3 length, clone size, D gene, J gene, CDR3 DNA, CDR3 protein. The D gene is left open where the match is weak. Size tells how often a clone was seen (once, few, many) or the class of an expanded clone, and some rows leave it out.

v_call: TRBV20-1; cdr3_length: 15; clone_size: NA; d_call: TRBD1; j_call: TRBJ2-2; cdr3_nt: TGCAGTGCTAGCCCCAGGACAGGGTCTACCGGGGAGCTGTTTTTT; cdr3_aa: CSASPRTGSTGELFF
v_call: TRBV27; cdr3_length: 14; clone_size: NA; d_call: NA; j_call: TRBJ1-6; cdr3_nt: TGTGCCAGCAGCTTCGCGGCTCCAAATTCACCCCTCCACTTT; cdr3_aa: CASSFAAPNSPLHF
v_call: TRBV21-1; cdr3_length: 16; clone_size: few; d_call: NA; j_call: TRBJ2-7; cdr3_nt: TGTGCCAGCACCCGGAAGCGGGCAGGGGCGTGTTACGAGCAGTACTTC; cdr3_aa: CASTRKRAGACYEQYF
v_call: TRBV5-1; cdr3_length: 14; clone_size: NA; d_call: TRBD1; j_call: TRBJ2-7; cdr3_nt: TGCGCCAGCAGCTTGGCCTCGACAGGGAGCGAGCAGTACTTC; cdr3_aa: CASSLASTGSEQYF
v_call: TRBV29-1; cdr3_length: 14; clone_size: few; d_call: TRBD2; j_call: TRBJ2-1; cdr3_nt: TGCAGCGTTGAGGGCCGGGAGGGCTACAATGAGCAGTTCTTC; cdr3_aa: CSVEGREGYNEQFF
v_call: TRBV5-5; cdr3_length: 14; clone_size: few; d_call: TRBD1; j_call: TRBJ1-2; cdr3_nt: TGTGCCAGCAGCCCAAGGACAGGGGACCATGGCTACACCTTC; cdr3_aa: CASSPRTGDHGYTF
v_call: TRBV10-3; cdr3_length: 15; clone_size: few; d_call: NA; j_call: TRBJ1-5; cdr3_nt: TGTGCCATCAGTGCCGTGGCCACGGCGAATCAGCCCCAGCATTTT; cdr3_aa: CAISAVATANQPQHF
v_call: TRBV12-3/TRBV12-4; cdr3_length: 14; clone_size: few; d_call: NA; j_call: TRBJ2-7; cdr3_nt: TGTGCCAGCACCCCATGGGACGGCGCCTACGAGCAGTACTTC; cdr3_aa: CASTPWDGAYEQYF
v_call: TRBV27; cdr3_length: 14; clone_size: few; d_call: NA; j_call: TRBJ2-5; cdr3_nt: TGTGCCAGCAGTTCCCTGGGGGGACAAGAGACCCAGTACTTC; cdr3_aa: CASSSLGGQETQYF
v_call: TRBV5-1; cdr3_length: 16; clone_size: NA; d_call: NA; j_call: TRBJ2-5; cdr3_nt: TGCGCCAGCAGCTCCCGGCGTGGGGGGCCCATTTGGGAGCAGTACTTC; cdr3_aa: CASSSRRGGPIWEQYF
v_call: TRBV3-1; cdr3_length: 15; clone_size: NA; d_call: NA; j_call: TRBJ1-2; cdr3_nt: TGTGCCAGCAGCCAAGTTGATCCTGTTAACTATGGCTACACCTTC; cdr3_aa: CASSQVDPVNYGYTF
v_call: TRBV29-1; cdr3_length: 14; clone_size: few; d_call: TRBD2; j_call: TRBJ2-7; cdr3_nt: TGCAGCGTCGTAGGGATAGCGGGGGGCAATGAGCAGTACTTC; cdr3_aa: CSVVGIAGGNEQYF
v_call: TRBV4-1; cdr3_length: 14; clone_size: many; d_call: NA; j_call: TRBJ2-3; cdr3_nt: TGCGCCAGCAGCCAAGATTCTCACACAGATACGCAGTATTTT; cdr3_aa: CASSQDSHTDTQYF
v_call: TRBV7-8; cdr3_length: 16; clone_size: NA; d_call: TRBD2; j_call: TRBJ2-1; cdr3_nt: TGTGCCAGCAGCTTATTCGAGACTAGCGGTTACAATGAGCAGTTCTTC; cdr3_aa: CASSLFETSGYNEQFF
v_call: TRBV14; cdr3_length: 18; clone_size: NA; d_call: TRBD2; j_call: TRBJ2-1; cdr3_nt: TGTGCCAGCAGCCATTCAACGAGGCTAGCGGGAGACGACAATGAGCAGTTCTTC; cdr3_aa: CASSHSTRLAGDDNEQFF
v_call: TRBV5-1; cdr3_length: 15; clone_size: many; d_call: NA; j_call: TRBJ1-2; cdr3_nt: TGCGCCAGCAGCCCCCTCGGGGGGCAGAACTATGGCTACACCTTC; cdr3_aa: CASSPLGGQNYGYTF
v_call: TRBV5-5; cdr3_length: 13; clone_size: NA; d_call: NA; j_call: TRBJ2-4; cdr3_nt: TGTGCCAGCAGCTTTGACGTAAGAAACATTCAGTACTTC; cdr3_aa: CASSFDVRNIQYF
v_call: TRBV12-3/TRBV12-4; cdr3_length: 13; clone_size: once; d_call: NA; j_call: TRBJ2-5; cdr3_nt: TGTGCCAGCAGTCGTGGGGGCCAAGAGGCCCAGTACTTC; cdr3_aa: CASSRGGQEAQYF
v_call: TRBV30; cdr3_length: 16; clone_size: NA; d_call: TRBD1; j_call: TRBJ1-6; cdr3_nt: TGTGCCTGGGACAAACATCAACAGGGGGCCAATTCACCCCTCCACTTT; cdr3_aa: CAWDKHQQGANSPLHF
v_call: TRBV12-3/TRBV12-4; cdr3_length: 14; clone_size: NA; d_call: NA; j_call: TRBJ2-5; cdr3_nt: TGTGCCAGCAGCACTCCCCCGGACCAAGAGACCCAGTACTTC; cdr3_aa: CASSTPPDQETQYF
v_call: TRBV27; cdr3_length: 16; clone_size: few; d_call: NA; j_call: TRBJ2-2; cdr3_nt: TGTGCCAGCAGTTTTTTGGGATCAACCCCCCCCGGGGAGCTGTTTTTT; cdr3_aa: CASSFLGSTPPGELFF
v_call: TRBV6-1; cdr3_length: 13; clone_size: few; d_call: NA; j_call: TRBJ1-2; cdr3_nt: TGTGCCAGCAGTGTCAACAGCTACTATGGCTACACCTTC; cdr3_aa: CASSVNSYYGYTF
v_call: TRBV11-2; cdr3_length: 15; clone_size: NA; d_call: TRBD1; j_call: TRBJ1-2; cdr3_nt: TGTGCCAGCAGCGCCGATCCGACAGGGGTCTGTGGCTACACCTTC; cdr3_aa: CASSADPTGVCGYTF
v_call: TRBV9; cdr3_length: 16; clone_size: NA; d_call: TRBD2; j_call: TRBJ2-3; cdr3_nt: TGTGCCAGCAGCGTAGAAGCGGGAGGGATAACAGATACGCAGTATTTT; cdr3_aa: CASSVEAGGITDTQYF
v_call: TRBV7-2; cdr3_length: 12; clone_size: few; d_call: NA; j_call: TRBJ2-7; cdr3_nt: TGTGCCAGCAGCTTAGCCCACTACGAGCAGTACTTC; cdr3_aa: CASSLAHYEQYF
v_call: TRBV12-3/TRBV12-4; cdr3_length: 14; clone_size: NA; d_call: TRBD2; j_call: TRBJ2-3; cdr3_nt: TGTGCCTGCAGTTTAGCGGGTAGCACAGATATGCAGTATTTT; cdr3_aa: CACSLAGSTDMQYF
v_call: TRBV2; cdr3_length: 16; clone_size: once; d_call: TRBD2; j_call: TRBJ2-7; cdr3_nt: TGTGCCAGCCTAGGGGGGACTAGCGGGGTCATCCACGAGCAGTACTTC; cdr3_aa: CASLGGTSGVIHEQYF
v_call: TRBV2; cdr3_length: 13; clone_size: NA; d_call: NA; j_call: TRBJ1-2; cdr3_nt: TGTGCCAGCAGTGTAGGGCAGGTCTATGGCTACACCTTC; cdr3_aa: CASSVGQVYGYTF
v_call: TRBV12-3/TRBV12-4; cdr3_length: 13; clone_size: NA; d_call: NA; j_call: TRBJ1-2; cdr3_nt: TGTGCCAGCACTATTCGGGGGGACTATGGCTACACCTTC; cdr3_aa: CASTIRGDYGYTF
v_call: TRBV9; cdr3_length: 15; clone_size: few; d_call: TRBD2; j_call: TRBJ2-1; cdr3_nt: TGTGCCAGCAGCGTAGGTAGCGGGATCTCTTATCAGCAGTTCTTC; cdr3_aa: CASSVGSGISYQQFF
v_call: TRBV3-1; cdr3_length: 16; clone_size: NA; d_call: TRBD1; j_call: TRBJ2-7; cdr3_nt: TGTGCCAGCAGCCAAGAATTGGACAGGACGATCTACGAGCAGTACTTC; cdr3_aa: CASSQELDRTIYEQYF
v_call: TRBV20-1; cdr3_length: 15; clone_size: NA; d_call: TRBD2; j_call: TRBJ2-7; cdr3_nt: TGCAGTGCTAGAGATGAGGGAGCGGGAAAATACGAGCAGTGCTTC; cdr3_aa: CSARDEGAGKYEQCF
v_call: TRBV3-1; cdr3_length: 18; clone_size: NA; d_call: TRBD2; j_call: TRBJ2-1; cdr3_nt: TGTGCCAGCAGCCAAGATGACCGGGCTAGCGGACTTATGAAGACCCAGTTCTTC; cdr3_aa: CASSQDDRASGLMKTQFF
v_call: TRBV5-1; cdr3_length: 15; clone_size: NA; d_call: NA; j_call: TRBJ2-5; cdr3_nt: TGCGCCAGCAGCTTGGTATGGGGGGCATGGGAGACCCAGTACTTC; cdr3_aa: CASSLVWGAWETQYF
v_call: TRBV12-3/TRBV12-4; cdr3_length: 14; clone_size: NA; d_call: TRBD2; j_call: TRBJ2-3; cdr3_nt: TGTGCCAGCACTCCGACTAGCGGGAGGGCCGCGCAGTATTTT; cdr3_aa: CASTPTSGRAAQYF
v_call: TRBV12-3/TRBV12-4; cdr3_length: 14; clone_size: few; d_call: NA; j_call: TRBJ1-4; cdr3_nt: TGTGCCAGCAGTTTAAAGAGCGGCGGACTAATGCTGTTTTTT; cdr3_aa: CASSLKSGGLMLFF
v_call: TRBV29-1; cdr3_length: 11; clone_size: NA; d_call: NA; j_call: TRBJ2-7; cdr3_nt: TGCAGCGTTGGCGGGGCCTACGAGCAGTACTTC; cdr3_aa: CSVGGAYEQYF
v_call: TRBV5-1; cdr3_length: 17; clone_size: few; d_call: TRBD1; j_call: TRBJ2-5; cdr3_nt: TGCGCCAGCAGCTGCCGGTCCCGGGACAGGGGTTTGTGTTGGCAGTACTTC; cdr3_aa: CASSCRSRDRGLCWQYF
v_call: TRBV12-3/TRBV12-4; cdr3_length: 13; clone_size: NA; d_call: NA; j_call: TRBJ1-5; cdr3_nt: TGTGCCAGCAGGGGGACATACAATCAGCCCCAGCATTTT; cdr3_aa: CASRGTYNQPQHF
v_call: TRBV20-1; cdr3_length: 11; clone_size: NA; d_call: NA; j_call: TRBJ2-7; cdr3_nt: TGCAGTGCCCCCGTGTATAATGAGCAGTACTTC; cdr3_aa: CSAPVYNEQYF
v_call: TRBV27; cdr3_length: 15; clone_size: NA; d_call: TRBD1; j_call: TRBJ1-2; cdr3_nt: TGTGCCAGCAGTAGGGGGGACAGGGGAATCTATGGCTACACCTTC; cdr3_aa: CASSRGDRGIYGYTF
v_call: TRBV20-1; cdr3_length: 14; clone_size: few; d_call: TRBD1; j_call: TRBJ1-2; cdr3_nt: TGCAGTGCTAGAGACCGGGACAGGGGGCATGGCTACACCTTC; cdr3_aa: CSARDRDRGHGYTF
v_call: TRBV7-9; cdr3_length: 14; clone_size: NA; d_call: NA; j_call: TRBJ2-2; cdr3_nt: TGTGCCAGCAGCCACGGACCGGCGACCGGGGAGCTGTTTTTT; cdr3_aa: CASSHGPATGELFF
v_call: TRBV20-1; cdr3_length: 15; clone_size: NA; d_call: TRBD1; j_call: TRBJ2-7; cdr3_nt: TGCAGTGCCTTGCCTCCCGTTCAGGGGGCGAGCGAGCAGTACTTC; cdr3_aa: CSALPPVQGASEQYF
v_call: TRBV6-5; cdr3_length: 11; clone_size: NA; d_call: NA; j_call: TRBJ2-1; cdr3_nt: TGTGCCACCGGGACTCCGGCTGAGCAGTTCTTC; cdr3_aa: CATGTPAEQFF
v_call: TRBV28; cdr3_length: 14; clone_size: NA; d_call: NA; j_call: TRBJ2-7; cdr3_nt: TGTGCCAGCGGCCTTGACAGCCTCTCCTACGAGCAGTACTTC; cdr3_aa: CASGLDSLSYEQYF
v_call: TRBV7-3; cdr3_length: 17; clone_size: once; d_call: TRBD1; j_call: TRBJ1-2; cdr3_nt: TGTGCCAGCAGCCAAGATAAACGGACAGGGGAGTACTATGGCTACACCTTC; cdr3_aa: CASSQDKRTGEYYGYTF